Shown below are 6 T cell receptor beta chains from a single sample sequenced in a study of shared clonotypes between healthy human individuals. The assay was immunoSEQ multiplex PCR, and TCRdb's table has in-frame clones only and misses some. The sample includes about 690,000 clones, about nine tenths seen only once; the top ten take more than 30%. Sequenced sample: memory CD8+ T cells from PBMCs. Described subset: CD45RO+ cells pooled with CCR7-negative TemRA cells. The receptors were gathered from a man between 18 and 35 years old in good health. Some clones in this sample may be carry-over from other donors' samples.

The rearrangement links TRBV9 to TRBJ2-3; D call uncertain. The CDR3 runs to 17 residues. CDR1 is SGDLS, CDR2 YYNGEE, per germline. Trimming took 4 bases from V and 2 from J, leaving 20 bases between them. The DNA of the CDR3 is TGTGCCAGCAGCTCCCCGGTAGGTGGCCTAACCACAGATACGCAGTATTTT. It translates to CASSSPVGGLTTDTQYF.

This chain joins TRBV19 and TRBJ2-2; D may be TRBD1 (5 bases). CDR1 and CDR2 (germline): LNHDA, SQIVND (reference sequence). The CDR3 spans 13 residues. V was shortened by 5 bases and J by 6 bases, with 10 bases between the two germline ends. The CDR3 loop reads CASSSRVAGELFF. The CDR3 DNA sequence: TGTGCCAGTAGTTCCAGGGTGGCCGGGGAGCTGTTTTTT.

This rearrangement joins TRBV7-9 to TRBJ2-1, with 8 bases that match TRBD1. In germline, CDR1 is SEHNR, CDR2 FQNEAQ (reference sequence). The CDR3 is made up of 15 amino acids. The junction had 7 bases not matched to a gene; V was cut back by 5 bases and J by 4 bases. The CDR3 DNA reads TGTGCCAGCAGCCACCGGGACAGGCCATACAATGAGCAGTTCTTC. Translation: CASSHRDRPYNEQFF. Full variable domain (remainder filled in from reference TRBV7-9 and TRBJ2-1): DTGVSQNPRHKITKRGQNVTFRCDPISEHNRLYWYRQTLGQGPEFLTYFQNEAQLEKSRLLSDRFSAERPKGSFSTLEIQRTEQGDSAMYLCASSHRDRPYNEQFFGPGTRLTVL.

The chain couples TRBV19 to TRBJ1-2; no clear D gene. The germline V and J ends were trimmed by 7 bases and 0 bases, with 27 bases remaining between them. Germline CDR1 reads LNHDA; CDR2 reads SQIVND (reference sequence). CDR3 length: 19 residues. The CDR3 DNA sequence: TGTGCCAGTACCTCCCCCCGCGCCAGCCCGACGAACCCTAACTATGGCTACACCTTC. Amino acid sequence: CASTSPRASPTNPNYGYTF.

The chain carries TRBV4-2 and TRBJ1-1; D is unresolved. Germline V CDR1 and CDR2: LGHNA, YNFKEQ. The CDR3 loop spans 15 amino acids. V lost 3 bases, J lost 3 bases, and 14 bases lay in between. CDR3 coding DNA: TGTGCCAGCAGCCATATAACCTCGGCCTACACTGAAGCTTTCTTT. It specifies CASSHITSAYTEAFF.

The rearrangement uses TRBV18 and TRBJ2-3; a weak D match, TRBD1 (5 bases). The CDR3 has 15 residues. The V end was cut by 2 bases, the J end by 3 bases, with 12 bases between. Looked up from germline, CDR1 is KGHSH and CDR2 is LQKENI. The CDR3: CASSPVGEVTDTQYF. CDR3 sequence (DNA): TGTGCCAGCTCACCAGTAGGGGAAGTAACAGATACGCAGTATTTT.